The table lists the clone carrying this T cell receptor beta chain with a few counts. This sample was taken from a study of regulatory T cells in long-lasting Graves disease. This CDR3 region has 16 residues. Trimming took 3 bases from V and 7 from J; bases not matched to a gene: 9. The germline V gene encodes CDR1 SGHVS and CDR2 FQNEAQ. To make TCR beta libraries, researchers used iRepertoire HTBI primers and Arm-PCR of CDR3 regions. MiXCR, run by TCRdb on the multiplex PCR reads, gives a single entry per CDR3 protein. The sample shows about 560,000 distinct CDR3 sequences, about 16% of them seen only once. The time point: newly diagnosed GD, antithyroid drugs for less than 3 months. Isolated PBMC RNA provided the starting material for the TCR library. This sample also appeared in a second study, on T cells in Graves' hyperthyroidism and ophthalmopathy. That source adds: Diagnosis relied on clinical symptoms, serum thyroxine and TRAb, thyroid ultrasound and orbital computed tomography.

The V gene is TRBV7-8, the J gene TRBJ2-2; TRBD2 agrees at 9 bases. This clonotype was obtained from a young man with Graves disease. The sample in question was peripheral blood mononuclear cells (PBMCs), obtained at new diagnosis, from a patient treated with antithyroid drugs. The CDR3 region has the DNA TGTGCCAGCAGCTTTAGGCGGGAGGGCCCCGGCGGGGAGCTGTTTTTT. Translated, it gives CASSFRREGPGGELFF.